These 8 T cell receptor beta chains came from one sample sequenced in a study of human T cells and chemical hapten exposure. Time point noted: patch test 1, 2 weeks after DPC sensitization. The treatment here: therapeutic diphenylcyclopropenone sensitization with weekly scalp DPC. TCRdb used MiXCR to reprocess the RACE reads, holding one entry per CDR3 protein. This table holds roughly 82,000 distinct CDR3 sequences, about 11% found once. This specimen was whole blood, taken in connection with sensitization to the hapten diphenylcyclopropenone (DPC). The receptor set was obtained from a woman aged 55-70 years with alopecia areata. Some clones in this sample may be carry-over from other donors' samples.

This clonotype was recorded a few times. The chain has TRBV2 and TRBJ1-5, with D perhaps TRBD1 (5 bases). The V gene's germline CDR1 is SNHLY and CDR2 FYNNEI. There are 14 residues in the CDR3. V dropped 3 bases and J dropped 0 bases, with 6 bases sitting between them. The CDR3 coding sequence is TGTGCCAGCAGTGAGACAGATAGCAATCAGCCCCAGCATTTT. Its protein is CASSETDSNQPQHF.

The chain employs TRBV4-2 and TRBJ2-3; 12 positions match TRBD2. After removal of 4 bases from V and 4 bases from J, the junction contained 12 bases not matched to a gene. Germline V gives CDR1 LGHNA, CDR2 YNFKEQ. CDR3 length equals 18 residues. The CDR3 sequence: CASSLLAGGPGEADTQYF. The CDR3 DNA reads as TGTGCCAGCAGCCTACTAGCGGGGGGCCCGGGAGAGGCAGATACGCAGTATTTT.

Many counts were recorded for this clonotype. The V gene is TRBV2, the J gene TRBJ1-2; D remains unclear. V gave up 2 bases and J gave up 3 bases, with 16 bases separating them. Per the germline V gene, CDR1 is SNHLY and CDR2 is FYNNEI. The CDR3 has 16 amino acids. CDR3 sequence reads: CASSETREETDYGYTF. The CDR3 DNA sequence: TGTGCCAGCAGTGAAACCCGGGAAGAGACTGACTATGGCTACACCTTC.

The table lists this clonotype with a few counts. One junction end does not reproduce the germline sequence, and a read error may be involved. V usage is TRBV7-7 and J usage is TRBJ2-5; 7 nucleotides agree with TRBD1. CDR1 SSHAT and CDR2 FNYEAQ come from the germline V gene (reference sequence). The CDR3 runs to 15 residues. The CDR3 is CASSVGGHGLETQYF. CDR3 nucleotide sequence: TGTGCTAGCAGCGTAGGGGGCCACGGATTGGAGACCCAGTACTTC.

This clonotype occurred a few times. The genes are TRBV27 and TRBJ1-6; D is undetermined. V lost 3 bases, J lost 8 bases, and 17 bases lay in between. From germline, CDR1 is MNHEY and CDR2 SMNVEV (reference sequence). The CDR3 totals 16 residues. The CDR3 is CASSFTVIGSYSPLHF. The CDR3 DNA reads TGTGCCAGCAGTTTTACGGTTATAGGTTCTTATTCACCCCTCCACTTT.

This clonotype was seen more than once but under ten times. The gene calls are TRBV19 and TRBJ2-6; D is uncertain. CDR3 length: 15 residues. The V gene's germline CDR1 is LNHDA and CDR2 SQIVND (reference sequence). Trimming removed 10 bases from V and 2 bases from J, with 15 bases in between. The CDR3 spells CATHPRHTGANVLTF. The DNA for the CDR3 is TGTGCCACCCACCCCAGACACACTGGGGCCAACGTCCTGACTTTC.

CDR3 coding DNA: TGTGCCAGCAGCTTATTTGGGCTCCGTTCACCCCTCCACTTT. Residues: CASSLFGLRSPLHF. This chain uses TRBV7-9 with TRBJ1-6; the D is unclear. This CDR3 has 14 amino acids. Germline V gene data show CDR1 as SEHNR and CDR2 as FQNEAQ (reference sequence). V lost 2 bases and J 9 bases, leaving 11 bases between the germline ends.

The chain couples TRBV2 to TRBJ1-1; 8 nucleotides agree with TRBD1. V lost 6 bases to trimming and J lost 4 bases; unmatched junction nucleotides: 10. The germline V gene encodes CDR1 SNHLY and CDR2 FYNNEI. This CDR3 region has 15 residues. CDR3 nucleotides: TGTGCCAGCAGAGACGGACAGGGAGGAGGCACTGAAGCTTTCTTT. Its translation is CASRDGQGGGTEAFF.